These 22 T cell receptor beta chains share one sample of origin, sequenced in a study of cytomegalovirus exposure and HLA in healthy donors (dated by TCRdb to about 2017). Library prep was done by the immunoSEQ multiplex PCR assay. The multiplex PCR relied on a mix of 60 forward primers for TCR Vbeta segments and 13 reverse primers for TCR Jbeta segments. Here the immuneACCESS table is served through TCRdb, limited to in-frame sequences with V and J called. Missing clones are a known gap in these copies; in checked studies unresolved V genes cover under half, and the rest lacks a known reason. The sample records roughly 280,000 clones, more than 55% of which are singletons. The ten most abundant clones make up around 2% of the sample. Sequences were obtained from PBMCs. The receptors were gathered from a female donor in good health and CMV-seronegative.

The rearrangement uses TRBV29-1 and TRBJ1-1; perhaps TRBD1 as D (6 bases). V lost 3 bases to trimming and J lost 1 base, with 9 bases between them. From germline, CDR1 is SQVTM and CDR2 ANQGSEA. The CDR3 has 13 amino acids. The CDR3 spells CSVELQGNTEAFF. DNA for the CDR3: TGCAGCGTTGAGCTACAGGGGAACACTGAAGCTTTCTTT.

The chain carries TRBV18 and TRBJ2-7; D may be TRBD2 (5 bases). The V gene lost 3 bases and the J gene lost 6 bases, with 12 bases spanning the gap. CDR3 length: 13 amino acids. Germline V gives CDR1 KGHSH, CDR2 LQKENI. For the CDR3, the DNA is TGTGCCAGCTCACCTCCCGGGGTCCCCGAGCAGTACTTC. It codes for CASSPPGVPEQYF.

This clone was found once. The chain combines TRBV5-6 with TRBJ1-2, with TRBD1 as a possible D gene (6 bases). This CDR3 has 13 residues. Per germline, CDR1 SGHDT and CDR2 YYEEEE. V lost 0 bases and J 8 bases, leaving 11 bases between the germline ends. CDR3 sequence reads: CASSLDRERGYTF. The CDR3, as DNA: TGTGCCAGCAGCTTGGACAGGGAGCGAGGCTACACCTTC.

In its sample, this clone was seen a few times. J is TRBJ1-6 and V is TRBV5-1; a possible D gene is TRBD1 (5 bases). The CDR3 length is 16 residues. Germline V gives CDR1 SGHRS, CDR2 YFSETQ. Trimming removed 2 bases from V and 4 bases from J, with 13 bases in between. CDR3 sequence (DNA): TGCGCCAGCAGCTTCGAGGCTCAGGGATATAATTCACCCCTCCACTTT. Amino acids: CASSFEAQGYNSPLHF.

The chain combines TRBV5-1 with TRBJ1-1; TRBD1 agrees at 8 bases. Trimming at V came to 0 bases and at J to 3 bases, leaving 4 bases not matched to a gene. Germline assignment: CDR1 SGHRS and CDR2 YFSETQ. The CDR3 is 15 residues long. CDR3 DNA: TGCGCCAGCAGCTTGGGGACAGGGCCGGACACTGAAGCTTTCTTT. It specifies CASSLGTGPDTEAFF.

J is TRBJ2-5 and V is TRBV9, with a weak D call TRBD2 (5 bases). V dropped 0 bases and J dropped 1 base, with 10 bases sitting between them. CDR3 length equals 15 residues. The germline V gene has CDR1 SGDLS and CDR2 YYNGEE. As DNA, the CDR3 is TGTGCCAGCAGCGTAGAACTAGGAGGCCAAGAGACCCAGTACTTC. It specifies CASSVELGGQETQYF.

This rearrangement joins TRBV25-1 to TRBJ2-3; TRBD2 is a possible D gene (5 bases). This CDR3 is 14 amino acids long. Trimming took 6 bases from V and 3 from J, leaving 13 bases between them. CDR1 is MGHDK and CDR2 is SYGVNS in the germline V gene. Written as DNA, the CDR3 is TGTGCCAGCAGCCCTCCCCGGGATACAGATACGCAGTATTTT. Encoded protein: CASSPPRDTDTQYF. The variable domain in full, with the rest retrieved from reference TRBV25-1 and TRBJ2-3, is EADIYQTPRYLVIGTGKKITLECSQTMGHDKMYWYQQDPGMELHLIHYSYGVNSTEKGDLSSESTVSRIRTEHFPLTLESARPSHTSQYLCASSPPRDTDTQYFGPGTRLTVL.

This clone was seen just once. The CDR3 protein is CASSLSRFAYEQYF. The CDR3 coding sequence is TGTGCCAGCAGCTTGAGCAGGTTTGCCTACGAGCAGTACTTC. This rearrangement joins TRBV13 to TRBJ2-7; the D is unclear. CDR1 and CDR2 (germline): PRHDT, FYEKMQ (reference sequence). The ends were cut back, 3 bases at V and 2 bases at J, with 11 bases in the middle. This CDR3 contains 14 residues.

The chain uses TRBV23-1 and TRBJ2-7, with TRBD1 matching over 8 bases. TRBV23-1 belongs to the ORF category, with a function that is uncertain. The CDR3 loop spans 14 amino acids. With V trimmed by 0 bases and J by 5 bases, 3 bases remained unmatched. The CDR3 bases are TGCGCCAGCAGTCAATCGAAGGACAGGGACGAGCAGTACTTC. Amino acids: CASSQSKDRDEQYF.

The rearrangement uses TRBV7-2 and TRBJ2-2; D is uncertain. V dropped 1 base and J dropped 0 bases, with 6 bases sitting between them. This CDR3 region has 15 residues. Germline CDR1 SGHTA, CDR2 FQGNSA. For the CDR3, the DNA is TGTGCCAGCAGCTTAGGTTTATCGAACACCGGGGAGCTGTTTTTT. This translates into CASSLGLSNTGELFF.

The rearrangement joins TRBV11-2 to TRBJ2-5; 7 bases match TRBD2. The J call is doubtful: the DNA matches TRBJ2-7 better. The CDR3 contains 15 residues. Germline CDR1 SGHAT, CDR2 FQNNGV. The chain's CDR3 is CASSIVLGLNYEQYF. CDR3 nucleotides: TGTGCCAGCAGCATAGTCCTGGGACTAAACTACGAGCAGTACTTC.

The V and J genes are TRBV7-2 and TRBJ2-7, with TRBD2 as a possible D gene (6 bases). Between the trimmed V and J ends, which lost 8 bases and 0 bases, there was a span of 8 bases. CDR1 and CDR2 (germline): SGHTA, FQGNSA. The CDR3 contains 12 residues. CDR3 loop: CASGRSSYEQYF. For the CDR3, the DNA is TGTGCCAGCGGGAGGAGCTCCTACGAGCAGTACTTC.

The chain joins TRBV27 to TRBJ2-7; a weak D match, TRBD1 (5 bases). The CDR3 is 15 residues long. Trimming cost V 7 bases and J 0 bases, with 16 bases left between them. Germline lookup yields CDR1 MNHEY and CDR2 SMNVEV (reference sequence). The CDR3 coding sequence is TGTGCCAGCACCCCCGGCACAGGTCTCTCCTACGAGCAGTACTTC. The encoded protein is CASTPGTGLSYEQYF.

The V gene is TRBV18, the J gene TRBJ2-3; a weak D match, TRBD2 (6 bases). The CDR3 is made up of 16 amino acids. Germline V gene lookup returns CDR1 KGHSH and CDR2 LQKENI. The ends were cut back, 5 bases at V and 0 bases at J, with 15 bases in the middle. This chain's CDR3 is CASSTTSGSSTDTQYF. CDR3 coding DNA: TGTGCCAGCTCAACGACCTCCGGGAGTAGCACAGATACGCAGTATTTT.

CDR3 region: CASSLGIQGATDEQYF. The CDR3 DNA sequence: TGCGCCAGCAGCTTGGGTATACAGGGGGCGACAGACGAGCAGTACTTC. This sequence joins TRBV5-1 and TRBJ2-7; 9 nucleotides line up with TRBD1. The junction had 9 bases not matched to a gene; V was cut back by 0 bases and J by 5 bases. Germline V gene sequence: CDR1 SGHRS, CDR2 YFSETQ. CDR3 length equals 16 residues.

The DNA of the CDR3 is TGTGCCAGCAGTAGACAGGGCACTGAAGCTTTCTTT. Translation: CASSRQGTEAFF. The chain combines TRBV6-5 with TRBJ1-1; 7 bases are shared with TRBD1. The germline V gene has CDR1 MNHEY and CDR2 SVGAGI. The junction had 1 base not matched to a gene; V was cut back by 5 bases and J by 4 bases. This CDR3 is 12 amino acids long.

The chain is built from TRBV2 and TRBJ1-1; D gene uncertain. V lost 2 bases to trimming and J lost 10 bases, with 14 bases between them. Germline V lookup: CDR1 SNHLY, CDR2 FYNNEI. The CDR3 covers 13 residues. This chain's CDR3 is CASSELGNRGAFF. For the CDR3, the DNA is TGTGCCAGCAGTGAATTGGGCAACCGGGGAGCTTTCTTT.

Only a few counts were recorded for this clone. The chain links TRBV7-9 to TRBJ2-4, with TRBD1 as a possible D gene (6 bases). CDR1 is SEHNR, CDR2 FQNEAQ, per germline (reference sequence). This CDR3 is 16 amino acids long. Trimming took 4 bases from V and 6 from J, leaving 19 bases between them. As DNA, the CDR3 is TGTGCCAGCAGCTCCACAAGGACAGTGAGGGGAAACATTCAGTACTTC. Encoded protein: CASSSTRTVRGNIQYF.

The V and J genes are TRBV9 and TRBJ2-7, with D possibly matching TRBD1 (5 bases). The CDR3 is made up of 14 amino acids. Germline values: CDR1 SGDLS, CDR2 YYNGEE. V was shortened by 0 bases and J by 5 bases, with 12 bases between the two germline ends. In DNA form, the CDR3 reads TGTGCCAGCAGCGTAGATAGGGGCCAGAACGAGCAGTACTTC. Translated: CASSVDRGQNEQYF. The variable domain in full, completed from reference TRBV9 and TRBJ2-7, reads DSGVTQTPKHLITATGQRVTLRCSPRSGDLSVYWYQQSLDQGLQFLIQYYNGEERAKGNILERFSAQQFPDLHSELNLSSLELGDSALYFCASSVDRGQNEQYFGPGTRLTVT.

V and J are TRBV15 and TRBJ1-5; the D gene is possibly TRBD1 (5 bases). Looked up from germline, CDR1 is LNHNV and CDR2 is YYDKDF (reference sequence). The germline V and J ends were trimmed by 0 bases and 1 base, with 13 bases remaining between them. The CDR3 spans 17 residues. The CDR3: CATSRDRRGPSNQPQHF. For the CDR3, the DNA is TGTGCCACCAGCAGAGATAGGAGGGGTCCAAGCAATCAGCCCCAGCATTTT.

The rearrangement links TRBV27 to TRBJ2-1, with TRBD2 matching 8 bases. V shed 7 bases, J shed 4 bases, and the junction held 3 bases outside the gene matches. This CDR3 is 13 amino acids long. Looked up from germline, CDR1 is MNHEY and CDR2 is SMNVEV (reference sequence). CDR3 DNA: TGTGCCAGCACGGCGGGAGGTTACAATGAGCAGTTCTTC. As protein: CASTAGGYNEQFF.

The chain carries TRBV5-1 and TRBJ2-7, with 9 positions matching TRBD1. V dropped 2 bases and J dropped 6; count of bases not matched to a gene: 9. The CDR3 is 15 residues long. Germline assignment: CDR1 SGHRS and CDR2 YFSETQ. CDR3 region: CASSLPVGQGGEQYF. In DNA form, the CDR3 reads TGCGCCAGCAGCTTACCCGTGGGACAGGGTGGCGAGCAGTACTTC.